This T cell receptor beta chain was captured in a study of metastatic and nonmetastatic thyroid tumors. Study observations and caveats: According to reports, the diversity of TCR beta was significantly higher in malignant thyroid tumors than in benign nodules, and this held in both blood and tumor samples.

No treatment of any kind had been given to any patient before thyroid surgery. This CDR3 comprises 16 residues. Germline assignment: CDR1 LGHNT and CDR2 FRNRAP. V lost 7 bases and J lost 1, with 19 bases in between. Authors' data handling: Across clinicopathological groups, CDR3 differences served as the basis for building a distant-metastasis classifier for papillary thyroid cancer. TCRdb re-called the PCR reads via MiXCR. TCRdb's processing, not the authors', yielded these V and J calls. The data show 14,000 to 15,000 clones, less than 4.5% seen once. Note on this clone: Its antigen is currently unknown.

The sequence derives from a female donor with papillary thyroid cancer or a benign thyroid nodule (not recorded which). Some clones in this sample may be carry-over from other donors' samples. Sequencing was done on a sample of tumor tissue. The chain couples TRBV12-5 to TRBJ1-1, with TRBD1 as a possible D gene (5 bases). The chain's CDR3 is CASAPPGGVRNTEAFF. The CDR3 region has the DNA TGTGCTAGTGCCCCCCCGGGGGGGGTCCGGAACACTGAAGCTTTCTTT.